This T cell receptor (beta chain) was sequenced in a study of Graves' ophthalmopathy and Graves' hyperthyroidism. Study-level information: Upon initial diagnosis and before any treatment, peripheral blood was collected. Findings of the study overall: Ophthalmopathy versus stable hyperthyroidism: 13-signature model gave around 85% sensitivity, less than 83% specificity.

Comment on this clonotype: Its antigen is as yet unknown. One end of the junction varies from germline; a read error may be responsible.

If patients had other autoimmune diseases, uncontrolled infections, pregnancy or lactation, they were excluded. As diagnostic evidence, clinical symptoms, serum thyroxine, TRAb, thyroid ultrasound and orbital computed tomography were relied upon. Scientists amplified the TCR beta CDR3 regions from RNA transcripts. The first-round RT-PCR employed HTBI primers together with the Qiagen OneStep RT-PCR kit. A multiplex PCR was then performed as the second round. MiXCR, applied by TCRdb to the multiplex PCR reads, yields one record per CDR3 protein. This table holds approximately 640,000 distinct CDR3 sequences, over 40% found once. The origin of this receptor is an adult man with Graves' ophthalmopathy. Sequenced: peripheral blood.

CDR3 loop: CASSDEGISPLHF. DNA of the CDR3: TGTGCCAGCAGTGATGAGGGGATTTCACCGCTCCACTTT. The chain joins TRBV10-3 to TRBJ1-6; D perhaps matches TRBD1 (5 bases). The CDR3 length is 13 residues. From germline, CDR1 is ENHRY and CDR2 SYGVKD.